Presented here are 24 T cell receptor beta chains from one specimen sequenced in a study of cytomegalovirus exposure and HLA in healthy donors (TCRdb year 2017). Preparation of the library involved the immunoSEQ multiplex PCR assay. For the multiplex PCR, a mixture combining 60 forward primers for TCR Vbeta segments and 13 reverse primers for TCR Jbeta segments was used. The clones in this table, taken by TCRdb from immuneACCESS, are in-frame only. Not every clone is retained; where verified, under half of the shortfall comes from an unresolved V gene, and the cause of the rest is unknown. The table for this sample lists about 89,000 clones; approximately 63% of them were counted only once. The top ten clonotypes cover just under 6.5% of the sample. Sequencing used PBMCs. These receptors were obtained from a woman under 40 in good health and CMV-seronegative.

This chain uses TRBV4-1 with TRBJ2-2, with 9 bases fitting TRBD2. The germline CDR1 and CDR2 sequences are MGHRA and YSYEKL. CDR3 length: 15 amino acids. Trimming cost V 8 bases and J 4 bases; bases outside gene matches: 8. The CDR3 protein is CASRPGGGVTGELFF. The CDR3 coding sequence is TGCGCCAGCCGTCCCGGCGGGGGGGTCACCGGGGAGCTGTTTTTT.

This chain uses TRBV11-2 with TRBJ1-2; unclear D gene. The CDR3 has 13 residues. V lost 4 bases and J 0 bases, leaving 6 bases between the germline ends. The germline gives CDR1 SGHAT, CDR2 FQNNGV. CDR3 amino acids: CASSSSANYGYTF. The CDR3 nucleotides read TGTGCCAGCAGCTCCTCAGCTAACTATGGCTACACCTTC.

This clone was counted a few times. V gene TRBV6-5 combines with J gene TRBJ2-1; D unresolved. Trimming took 1 base from V and 0 from J, leaving 7 bases between them. The CDR3 runs 15 residues. The germline CDR1 and CDR2 sequences are MNHEY and SVGAGI. The CDR3 nucleotides are TGTGCCAGCAGTTACTTCACCAGCTCCTACAATGAGCAGTTCTTC. Translation: CASSYFTSSYNEQFF.

The rearrangement links TRBV5-8 to TRBJ2-4; possible D gene TRBD1, 6 bases. The CDR3 loop spans 18 amino acids. Between the trimmed V and J ends, which lost 4 bases and 0 bases, there was a span of 20 bases. The germline gives CDR1 SGHTS, CDR2 YDEGEE. CDR3 bases: TGTGCCAGCAGCCCCCTCTGGCAGGGGACCGTAGCCAAAAACATTCAGTACTTC. It translates to CASSPLWQGTVAKNIQYF.

The CDR3 DNA reads TGTGCCAGCTCACCAGTGAGGGAGCCCCAGCATTTT. Translating it yields CASSPVREPQHF. V gene TRBV18 combines with J gene TRBJ1-5, with D hard to call. The CDR3 covers 12 residues. Per germline, CDR1 KGHSH and CDR2 LQKENI. Trimming removed 2 bases at V and 8 bases at J, with 7 bases between. The full variable domain, in which reference TRBV18 and TRBJ1-5 provide the parts outside the CDR3, is NAGVMQNPRHLVRRRGQEARLRCSPMKGHSHVYWYRQLPEEGLKFMVYLQKENIIDESGMPKERFSAEFPKEGPSILRIQQVVRGDSAAYFCASSPVREPQHFGDGTRLSIL.

This clone was seen only once. This chain links TRBV7-9 with TRBJ2-3; 10 nucleotides agree with TRBD2. Germline-derived CDR1 and CDR2 are SEHNR and FQNEAQ (reference sequence). With 0 bases clipped from V and 2 bases from J, the junction kept 5 bases outside the gene matches. CDR3 length equals 17 residues. The CDR3 sequence: CASSLARLAGLTDTQYF. CDR3 nucleotide sequence: TGTGCCAGCAGCTTAGCCCGACTAGCGGGTCTCACAGATACGCAGTATTTT.

V usage is TRBV5-4 and J usage is TRBJ2-2, with a possible D match to TRBD2 (5 bases). From germline, CDR1 is SGHNT and CDR2 YYREEE (reference sequence). The CDR3 contains 15 residues. V lost 0 bases to trimming and J lost 7 bases, with 13 bases between them. CDR3 coding DNA: TGTGCCAGCAGCTTGGTCCCGGCGGGTGTCGGGGAGCTGTTTTTT. Its translation is CASSLVPAGVGELFF.

The genes are TRBV30 and TRBJ1-2; D ambiguous. There are 12 residues in the CDR3. Germline loops: CDR1 GTSNPN, CDR2 SVGIG (reference sequence). V lost 5 bases to trimming and J lost 0 bases, with 7 bases between them. As DNA, the CDR3 is TGTGCCTGGTACGAGACTAACTATGGCTACACCTTC. Its translation: CAWYETNYGYTF.

The chain recombines TRBV6-1 with TRBJ1-3; 9 positions agree with TRBD1. The J segment lost 4 bases and the V segment lost 6 bases, leaving 10 bases of the junction unmatched. In germline, CDR1 is MNHNS, CDR2 SASEGT. This CDR3 comprises 16 residues. CDR3 region: CASREQGQGSGNTIYF. CDR3 nucleotide sequence: TGTGCCAGCAGAGAACAGGGACAGGGTTCCGGAAACACCATATATTTT.

This chain joins TRBV5-4 and TRBJ2-1; 11 bases are shared with TRBD2. CDR1 is SGHNT, CDR2 YYREEE, per germline (reference sequence). V dropped 3 bases and J dropped 2; count of bases not matched to a gene: 4. This CDR3 is built from 16 residues. In DNA form, the CDR3 reads TGTGCCAGCAGCTCGACTAGCGGGGACCCCTACAATGAGCAGTTCTTC. Protein: CASSSTSGDPYNEQFF.

J is TRBJ2-7 and V is TRBV29-1, with TRBD1 matching 10 bases. This CDR3 region has 14 residues. Germline V lookup: CDR1 SQVTM, CDR2 ANQGSEA. V lost 7 bases to trimming and J lost 2 bases; unmatched junction nucleotides: 8. CDR3 sequence: CSAKDRGQPYEQYF. For the CDR3, the DNA is TGCAGCGCTAAAGACAGGGGGCAACCCTACGAGCAGTACTTC.

This rearrangement joins TRBV6-1 to TRBJ1-1; 7 nucleotides line up with TRBD1. The CDR3 spans 13 residues. CDR1 MNHNS and CDR2 SASEGT come from the germline V gene. V trimming: 11 bases; J trimming: 1 base; junction bases outside the gene matches: 7. Here the CDR3 reads CAGNNRGNTEAFF. CDR3 bases: TGTGCCGGAAACAACAGGGGGAACACTGAAGCTTTCTTT.

This clone was counted a single time. The chain uses TRBV27 and TRBJ2-2; weak D call: TRBD2 (6 bases). Germline loops: CDR1 MNHEY, CDR2 SMNVEV (reference sequence). CDR3 length: 14 amino acids. V was trimmed by 5 bases and J by 3 bases, leaving 10 bases between them. The CDR3 here is CASSPGRYTGELFF. For the CDR3, the DNA is TGTGCCAGCAGTCCGGGGAGGTACACCGGGGAGCTGTTTTTT.

This clone was seen more than once but under ten times. V and J are TRBV15 and TRBJ2-1; 12 bases are shared with TRBD2. The CDR3 contains 17 residues. With V trimmed by 0 bases and J by 9 bases, 9 bases remained unmatched. The germline V gene encodes CDR1 LNHNV and CDR2 YYDKDF (reference sequence). The CDR3 DNA reads TGTGCCACCAGCAGAGATTTCGGGGCTAGCGGGAGGGGTGAGCAGTTCTTC. It specifies CATSRDFGASGRGEQFF.

The J gene is TRBJ1-6, the V gene TRBV18; TRBD1 agrees at 9 bases. The CDR3 has 14 residues. CDR1 and CDR2 from the germline V gene are KGHSH and LQKENI. V dropped 3 bases and J dropped 9; count of bases not matched to a gene: 3. The CDR3 DNA reads TGTGCCAGCTCACCGGGACAGGGCTCTTCACCCCTCCACTTT. This codes for CASSPGQGSSPLHF.

The chain employs TRBV18 and TRBJ1-3; 7 bases match TRBD1. Germline CDR1 KGHSH, CDR2 LQKENI. CDR3 length: 15 amino acids. After removal of 2 bases from V and 2 bases from J, the junction contained 3 bases not matched to a gene. The CDR3, as DNA: TGTGCCAGCTCACCATCAACAGGGGCTGGAAACACCATATATTTT. Translation gives CASSPSTGAGNTIYF. Combining the CDR3 with reference TRBV18 and TRBJ1-3 gives the whole variable domain NAGVMQNPRHLVRRRGQEARLRCSPMKGHSHVYWYRQLPEEGLKFMVYLQKENIIDESGMPKERFSAEFPKEGPSILRIQQVVRGDSAAYFCASSPSTGAGNTIYFGEGSWLTVV.

This clone was observed a single time. The chain links TRBV25-1 to TRBJ1-5; D gene uncertain. The V end was cut by 4 bases, the J end by 1 base, with 8 bases between. CDR3 length equals 14 residues. CDR1 is MGHDK and CDR2 is SYGVNS in the germline V gene. This CDR3 reads CASSVRGSNQPQHF. CDR3 nucleotide sequence: TGTGCCAGCAGTGTCCGGGGAAGCAATCAGCCCCAGCATTTT.

The V gene is TRBV19, the J gene TRBJ1-2, with 7 bases that match TRBD1. V was pared by 5 bases and J by 4 bases, with 16 bases of the junction left unmatched. The germline V gene encodes CDR1 LNHDA and CDR2 SQIVND (reference sequence). The CDR3 has 17 amino acids. This CDR3 reads CASSQRQGQYLGYGYTF. CDR3 nucleotide sequence: TGTGCCAGTAGTCAAAGACAGGGACAGTACTTGGGCTATGGCTACACCTTC.

V is TRBV7-9 and J is TRBJ2-1; tentatively, D is TRBD1 (6 bases). The CDR3 sequence is 12 residues long. V was clipped by 6 bases and J by 9 bases, with 12 bases between them. The germline V gene has CDR1 SEHNR and CDR2 FQNEAQ (reference sequence). CDR3 in DNA: TGTGCCAGCAGGATCGACAGGTCTGAGCAGTTCTTC. As protein: CASRIDRSEQFF.

The CDR3 nucleotides are TGTGCCAGCAGCACCTCCCCTTTCGGGACCCAGTACTTC. Protein: CASSTSPFGTQYF. V is TRBV27 and J is TRBJ2-5; no reliable D call. Germline CDR1 reads MNHEY; CDR2 reads SMNVEV (reference sequence). The V and J ends lost 6 bases and 7 bases respectively, with 15 bases between them. This CDR3 is 13 amino acids long.

The chain combines TRBV28 with TRBJ2-1, with 7 bases that match TRBD1. The germline gives CDR1 MDHEN, CDR2 SYDVKM. CDR3 length equals 13 residues. Losses at the gene ends were 2 bases for V and 8 bases for J; bases not matched to a gene: 3. CDR3 region: CASSLQGEDEQFF. The CDR3, as DNA: TGTGCCAGCAGTTTACAGGGGGAAGATGAGCAGTTCTTC. Variable domain in full (rest from reference TRBV28 and TRBJ2-1): DVKVTQSSRYLVKRTGEKVFLECVQDMDHENMFWYRQDPGLGLRLIYFSYDVKMKEKGDIPEGYSVSREKKERFSLILESASTNQTSMYLCASSLQGEDEQFFGPGTRLTVL.

The chain joins TRBV29-1 to TRBJ2-5; D gene ambiguous. The end of the DNA fits TRBJ2-7 better, so the J call may be wrong. Germline loops: CDR1 SQVTM, CDR2 ANQGSEA. This CDR3 contains 13 residues. Written as DNA, the CDR3 is TGCAGCGTTGAAGTCCCAGGCTCCTACGAGCAGTACTTC. Protein: CSVEVPGSYEQYF.

This clone was seen only a few times. CDR3 amino acids: CASSPGTVNEKLFF. CDR3 coding DNA: TGTGCCAGTAGTCCCGGGACTGTTAATGAAAAACTGTTTTTT. The chain links TRBV19 to TRBJ1-4; a weak D match, TRBD1 (5 bases). The CDR3 totals 14 residues. V lost 5 bases and J lost 4, with 11 bases in between. Per the germline V gene, CDR1 is LNHDA and CDR2 is SQIVND (reference sequence).

This clone was observed a few times. The chain combines TRBV7-9 with TRBJ1-1, with a possible D match to TRBD1 (6 bases). Germline V gene sequence: CDR1 SEHNR, CDR2 FQNEAQ (reference sequence). The CDR3 covers 15 residues. The ends were cut back, 5 bases at V and 0 bases at J, with 13 bases in the middle. The CDR3 loop is CASSTSGHLNTEAFF. The DNA for the CDR3 is TGTGCCAGCAGCACATCGGGACACTTGAACACTGAAGCTTTCTTT.